This entry lists 7 T cell receptor beta chains sequenced from one sample in a study of T cells in women clearing cervical HPV infection. TCRdb's table, derived via immunoSEQ multiplex PCR, lists solely in-frame clones and lacks some. The sample's table shows approximately 44,000 clones. Sequenced sample: blood buffy coat. The receptors come from a woman between 18 and 69 years old with a cervical HPV16 infection that either progressed to CIN3+ or cleared (not recorded which).

The CDR3 protein is CASSPEGNGRGNEQFF. The sequenced CDR3 bases are TGTGCCAGCAGTCCAGAAGGGAACGGGAGGGGTAATGAG. The genes are TRBV5-4 and TRBJ2-1, with 8 nucleotides matching TRBD2. From the germline J gene comes the end of the CDR3, since the read stops 3 residues before it. Germline V gene data show CDR1 as SGHNT and CDR2 as YYREEE (reference sequence). V lost 5 bases and J lost 7; bases outside the gene matches: 14. The CDR3 covers 16 residues.

To note about this clone: The CDR3 end is not reached by the read, which stops 3 residues before it; the germline J gene fills it in. The rearrangement uses TRBV20-1 and TRBJ2-1; 13 nucleotides align to TRBD2. The CDR3 runs 18 residues. The V gene's germline CDR1 is DFQATT and CDR2 SNEGSKA (reference sequence). V shed 3 bases and J 8 bases; nucleotides not matched to a gene: 16. This CDR3 is CSASFPRGLAGVRDEQFF. CDR3 DNA, as far as it was read: TGCAGTGCTAGCTTCCCCCGAGGACTAGCGGGAGTGAGAGATGAG.

As regards this clone: A junction boundary mismatches the germline segment, possibly from a read error. The read ends 3 residues before the CDR3 terminus; that terminus is restored from the germline J gene. This sample also contains other DNA sequences that code for the same CDR3. The chain uses TRBV5-1 and TRBJ1-3, with a weak D call TRBD1 (6 bases). CDR1 and CDR2 (germline): SGHRS, YFSETQ. The CDR3 runs 14 residues. The CDR3 protein is CASSLEGVGNTIYF. Partial CDR3 DNA: TGCGCCAGCAGCTTGGAGGGGGTCGGAAACACT.

A word on this clone: The CDR3 extends 3 residues past the end of the read, so its final part is completed from the germline J gene. The chain recombines TRBV20-1 with TRBJ2-1; D perhaps matches TRBD1 (5 bases). The germline gives CDR1 DFQATT, CDR2 SNEGSKA (reference sequence). CDR3 length: 17 amino acids. The ends were cut back, 2 bases at V and 4 bases at J, with 21 bases in the middle. The CDR3 sequence is CSARSPPGAGSYNEQFF. The sequenced CDR3 bases are TGCAGTGCTAGATCCCCACCTGGGGCTGGTTCTTACAATGAG.

The sequenced CDR3 bases are TGTGCCAGTAGTATGTACCGGGACAGCCCCTACGAG. Translation gives CASSMYRDSPYE. The full-length CDR3 reads as CASSMYRDSPYEQYF. V usage is TRBV19 and J usage is TRBJ2-7; TRBD1 agrees at 7 bases. The read terminates 3 residues ahead of where the CDR3 ends, so the germline J gene completes it. Germline-derived CDR1 and CDR2 are LNHDA and SQIVND (reference sequence). This CDR3 has 15 residues. V shed 3 bases, J shed 2 bases, and the junction held 7 bases outside the gene matches.

By frequency, this clone registers medium-sized. Relative to the germline gene, one junction end is altered; a read error may explain this. The read ends 3 residues shy of where the CDR3 ends; the end is completed using the germline J gene. The chain employs TRBV18 and TRBJ2-3, with 11 bases that match TRBD1. The CDR3 sequence is 14 residues long. Germline assignment: CDR1 KGHSH and CDR2 LQKENI. The DNA read from the CDR3 is TGTGCCAGCTTACCAGGGACAGGGGGAGTTACG. It translates to CASLPGTGGVT. The whole CDR3 sequence is CASLPGTGGVTQYF.

Incomplete CDR3 DNA: TGTGCCAGCAGTGCACTAGCGGGGAGTCCCACAGATACG. This encodes CASSALAGSPTDT. In full, the CDR3 reads CASSALAGSPTDTQYF. The chain combines TRBV6-4 with TRBJ2-3, with 10 bases identical to TRBD2. The read stops 3 residues short of the end of the CDR3; the missing end is completed from the germline J gene. Germline V lookup: CDR1 MRHNA, CDR2 SNTAGT. This CDR3 region has 16 residues. Trimming cost V 4 bases and J 2 bases; bases outside gene matches: 6.